This entry lists 2 T cell receptor beta chains sequenced from one sample in a study of regulatory T cells in long-lasting Graves disease (dated by TCRdb to about 2021). Libraries were constructed by multiplex PCR. Instrument used: Illumina HiSeq 4000. To build TCR beta libraries, CDR3 regions were amplified by Arm-PCR using iRepertoire HTBI primers. The public reads were quality trimmed at Q25 with fastp and then assembled into clones with MiXCR by TCRdb, keeping productive beta chains. Duplicate CDR3 protein sequences are folded into a single record with the most common DNA and genes. The sample includes 300,000 to 500,000 distinct CDR3 sequences, with 20% to 25% observed a single time. The ten largest make up less than 25% of the sample. This specimen's time point label, interpreted: persistent/refractory GD, antithyroid drugs over 5 years with positive TRAb. For both TCR sequencing and RNA sequencing, RNA was extracted from PBMCs in TRIzol.

The source material was peripheral blood mononuclear cells (PBMCs), sampled when the disease was refractory, from a patient treated with antithyroid drugs. The receptors were gathered from a female donor with Graves disease.

This clonotype was detected ten times or more. The rearrangement joins TRBV11-2 to TRBJ1-1, with a possible D match to TRBD1 (5 bases). V was shortened by 6 bases and J by 3 bases, with 11 bases between the two germline ends. This CDR3 is 13 amino acids long. Germline CDR1 reads SGHAT; CDR2 reads FQNNGV. This chain's CDR3 is CASSRTGHTEAFF. CDR3 coding DNA: TGTGCCAGCAGTAGAACGGGACACACTGAAGCTTTCTTT.

This clonotype was counted many times. This chain connects TRBV30 to TRBJ2-5, with D uncertain. V lost 2 bases and J 5 bases, leaving 3 bases between the germline ends. The CDR3 totals 10 residues. The V gene's germline CDR1 is GTSNPN and CDR2 SVGIG (reference sequence). The DNA for the CDR3 is TGTGCCTGGAGTCGTGAGACCCAGTACTTC. Translated: CAWSRETQYF.